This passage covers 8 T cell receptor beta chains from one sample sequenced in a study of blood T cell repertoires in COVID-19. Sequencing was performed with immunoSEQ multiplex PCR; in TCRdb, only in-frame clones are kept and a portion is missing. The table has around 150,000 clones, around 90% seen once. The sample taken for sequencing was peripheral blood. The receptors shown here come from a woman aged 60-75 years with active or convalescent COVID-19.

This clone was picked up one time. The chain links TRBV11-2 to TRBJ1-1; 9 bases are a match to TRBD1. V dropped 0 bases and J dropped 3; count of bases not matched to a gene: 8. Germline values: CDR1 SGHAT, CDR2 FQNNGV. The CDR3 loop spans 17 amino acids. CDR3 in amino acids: CASSLDIVWTGDTEAFF. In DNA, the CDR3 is TGTGCCAGCAGCTTAGATATAGTATGGACAGGGGACACTGAAGCTTTCTTT.

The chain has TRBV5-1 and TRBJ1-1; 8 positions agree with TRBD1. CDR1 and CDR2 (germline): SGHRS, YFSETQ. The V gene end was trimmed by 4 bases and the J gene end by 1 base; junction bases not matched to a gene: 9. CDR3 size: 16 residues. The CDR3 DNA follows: TGCGCCAGCAGCGGGGGGACAGGCGCAGGGAACACTGAAGCTTTCTTT. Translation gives CASSGGTGAGNTEAFF.

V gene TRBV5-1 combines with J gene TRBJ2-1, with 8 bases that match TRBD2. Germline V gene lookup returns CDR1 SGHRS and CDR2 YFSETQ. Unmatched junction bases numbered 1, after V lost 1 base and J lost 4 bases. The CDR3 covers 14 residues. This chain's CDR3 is CASSLSGRYNEQFF. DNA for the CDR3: TGCGCCAGCAGCTTGAGCGGGAGATACAATGAGCAGTTCTTC.

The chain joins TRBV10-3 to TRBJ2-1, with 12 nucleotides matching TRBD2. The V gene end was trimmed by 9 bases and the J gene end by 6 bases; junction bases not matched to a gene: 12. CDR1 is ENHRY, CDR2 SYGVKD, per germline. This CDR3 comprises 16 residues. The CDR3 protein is CAISPSSGGAGNEQFF. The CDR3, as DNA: TGTGCCATTTCTCCCTCTAGCGGGGGGGCCGGCAATGAGCAGTTCTTC.

CDR3 nucleotide sequence: TGTGCCAGCAGACAGACAGGGTATGGCTACACCTTC. Translation: CASRQTGYGYTF. The J gene is TRBJ1-2, the V gene TRBV12-3 or TRBV12-4; TRBD1 matches 7 bases. The CDR3 length is 12 residues. The trim removed 6 bases at V and 5 bases at J, leaving 3 bases unmatched.

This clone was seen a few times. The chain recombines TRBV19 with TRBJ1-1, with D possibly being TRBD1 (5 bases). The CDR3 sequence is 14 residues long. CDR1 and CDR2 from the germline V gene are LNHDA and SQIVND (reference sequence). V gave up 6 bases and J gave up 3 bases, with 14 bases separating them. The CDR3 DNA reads TGTGCCAGTAGCGGTCAGGGTTGGGACACTGAAGCTTTCTTT. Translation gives CASSGQGWDTEAFF.

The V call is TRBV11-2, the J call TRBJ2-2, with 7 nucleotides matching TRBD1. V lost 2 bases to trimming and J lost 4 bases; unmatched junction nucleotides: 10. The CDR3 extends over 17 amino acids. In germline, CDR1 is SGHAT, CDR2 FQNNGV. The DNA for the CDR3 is TGTGCCAGCAGCTTAAACAAATTCCGGGACAGCACCGGGGAGCTGTTTTTT. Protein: CASSLNKFRDSTGELFF.

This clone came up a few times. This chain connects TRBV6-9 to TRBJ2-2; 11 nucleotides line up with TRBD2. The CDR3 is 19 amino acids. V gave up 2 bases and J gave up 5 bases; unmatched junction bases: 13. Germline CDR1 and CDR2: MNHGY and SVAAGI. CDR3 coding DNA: TGTGCCAGCAGTTATAGGGCTCGACTAGCGGGGTCGGGTACCGGGGAGCTGTTTTTT. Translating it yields CASSYRARLAGSGTGELFF.